The clone carrying this T cell receptor (beta chain) was observed a single time. This entry comes from a study of T cells after yellow fever vaccination. TCRdb processed the 5' RACE reads anew with MiXCR; each CDR3 protein has one entry. The data hold approximately 450,000 distinct CDR3 sequences, with approximately 19% observed a single time. Germline V gives CDR1 MNHEY, CDR2 SVGAGI. The CDR3 runs to 16 residues. The germline V and J ends were trimmed by 2 bases and 5 bases, with 17 bases remaining between them. The sample here was PBMCs, taken before the yellow fever booster vaccination. The chain has TRBV6-5 and TRBJ2-3; D is ambiguous. The source of this sequence is a man in his late teens or twenties who received the YFV17D yellow fever vaccine. CDR3 sequence: CASSYQPGTLGDTQYF. The CDR3 DNA sequence: TGTGCCAGCAGTTACCAACCGGGTACGTTGGGAGATACGCAGTATTTT.